One T cell receptor beta chain is described in this entry. TCRdb's copy holds only in-frame clones and misses some; the assay was immunoSEQ multiplex PCR. The sample contains approximately 52,000 clones, about 85% of which appear only once. This sample was taken from a study of radiotherapy plus CTLA-4 blockade in lung cancer. The sequencing used peripheral blood, collected from a patient treated with radiotherapy plus ipilimumab. The clonotype was recovered from a human donor with non-small cell lung cancer who had a complete response to radiotherapy plus ipilimumab.

The CDR3 loop is CATSRDGAETYNEQFF. The CDR3 coding sequence is TGTGCCACCAGCAGGGATGGGGCCGAAACCTACAATGAGCAGTTCTTC. The gene calls are TRBV15 and TRBJ2-1, with TRBD1 as a possible D gene (5 bases). V was cut by 3 bases and J by 2 bases, with 14 bases left in between. Germline CDR1 LNHNV, CDR2 YYDKDF (reference sequence). This CDR3 is built from 16 residues.